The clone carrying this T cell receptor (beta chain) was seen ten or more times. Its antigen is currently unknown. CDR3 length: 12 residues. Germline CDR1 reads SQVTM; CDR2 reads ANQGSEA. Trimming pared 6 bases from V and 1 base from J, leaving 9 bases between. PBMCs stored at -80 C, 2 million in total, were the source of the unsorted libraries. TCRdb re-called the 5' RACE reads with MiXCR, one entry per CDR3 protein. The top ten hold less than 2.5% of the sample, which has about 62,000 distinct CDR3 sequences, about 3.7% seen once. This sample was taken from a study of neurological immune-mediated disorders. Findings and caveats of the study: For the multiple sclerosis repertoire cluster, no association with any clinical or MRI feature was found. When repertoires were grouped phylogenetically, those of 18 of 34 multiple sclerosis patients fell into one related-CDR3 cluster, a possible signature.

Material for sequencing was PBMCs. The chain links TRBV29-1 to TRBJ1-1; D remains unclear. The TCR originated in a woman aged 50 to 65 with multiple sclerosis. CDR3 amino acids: CSVAGPNTEAFF. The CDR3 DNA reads TGCAGCGTAGCCGGGCCGAACACTGAAGCTTTCTTT.